These T cell receptor beta chains were read from a single sample in a study of CD8 T cells in Susac syndrome. TCRdb reprocessed the immunoSEQ multiplex PCR reads with MiXCR, giving one entry per CDR3 protein. The data contain around 130,000 distinct CDR3 sequences, 90% to 95% of them singletons. The sample comprised CD4+ T cells from PBMCs. These receptors came from a human donor in good health. CDR3s include the opening cysteine and the closing phenylalanine or tryptophan. Fields, in order: CDR3 length, V gene, clone size, D gene, CDR3 protein. The D gene is left open where the match is weak. Rows give clone size only sometimes, using once, few, many, or a class for an expanded clone.

13 | TRBV27 | NA | NA | CATGDSASYGYTF
14 | TRBV7-2 | NA | NA | CASSLVTYTDTQYF
14 | TRBV28 | once | NA | CASNNGRVYNEQFF
17 | TRBV7-2 | NA | TRBD1 | CASSRSGGSRGTDTQYF
10 | TRBV29-1 | once | TRBD1 | CSVERDRGIF
14 | TRBV2 | NA | NA | CASREQGVFGGYTF
13 | TRBV5-4 | NA | NA | CASTPLGGTEAFF
14 | TRBV2 | NA | NA | CASSEAGGPETQYF
14 | TRBV5-1 | NA | NA | CASSLGQGGNEQFF
13 | TRBV2 | NA | NA | CASTFVRDNTQYF
13 | TRBV4-1 | NA | NA | CASSQEQVGIQYF
15 | TRBV5-1 | once | NA | CASSGISGSYNEQFF
13 | TRBV12-3/TRBV12-4 | NA | NA | CASSAAGGYGYTF
15 | TRBV5-1 | NA | TRBD2 | CASSPQRERLGEQFF
21 | TRBV2 | NA | TRBD1 | CASSRDRGSPIAFSGANVLTF
14 | TRBV2 | NA | TRBD2 | CASRERELGNEQFF
16 | TRBV28 | NA | TRBD2 | CASSTYSGAGTDTQYF
14 | TRBV29-1 | NA | NA | CSVAIRGSTDTQYF
13 | TRBV15 | once | NA | CATSRDLSYEQYF
13 | TRBV29-1 | NA | NA | CSVAQARSGELFF
14 | TRBV3-1 | NA | NA | CASSQERAGREQYF
15 | TRBV27 | NA | TRBD1 | CASSLGQGDENEQFF
12 | TRBV27 | NA | NA | CASKDKPSIWYF
13 | TRBV19 | NA | NA | CASRARGGETQYF
13 | TRBV20-1 | NA | TRBD1 | CSARPGTASEQFF
14 | TRBV5-1 | once | NA | CASTSSDRTDTQYF
17 | TRBV7-2 | NA | TRBD1 | CASSFNPLPGGNYGYTF
16 | TRBV5-6 | NA | TRBD1 | CASSLASDRGRREQYF
14 | TRBV4-1 | NA | TRBD2 | CASSQRESTDTQYF
15 | TRBV25-1 | NA | NA | CASSETATSPDTQYF
13 | TRBV2 | once | NA | CASSEGGRNGYTF
12 | TRBV10-3 | NA | TRBD1 | CAISEQGYEQYF
12 | TRBV30 | NA | NA | CAWARDRQPQHF
16 | TRBV6-1 | NA | TRBD2 | CASSKDRPGTSGDRVF
12 | TRBV20-1 | NA | NA | CSARRDQYEQYF
16 | TRBV9 | NA | TRBD2 | CASSVGSAGEGYEQYF
15 | TRBV4-1 | NA | TRBD2 | CASSHPSGSWYEQYF
17 | TRBV23-1 | once | NA | CASSQSVGGGTNQPQHF
15 | TRBV5-1 | NA | TRBD1 | CASSLGTGDTYEQYF
13 | TRBV3-1 | once | NA | CASSRTRNYEQYF
16 | TRBV18 | NA | TRBD2 | CASSRLAGEGPYEQYF
14 | TRBV3-1 | once | TRBD1 | CASSHRGTEDGYTF
15 | TRBV28 | NA | TRBD1 | CASSLLGTARRGYTF
15 | TRBV28 | NA | TRBD1 | CASSVRGTGVQPQHF
15 | TRBV3-1 | NA | TRBD1 | CASSPSGQRVQPQHF
14 | TRBV3-1 | NA | NA | CASSQVQGNTEAFF
15 | TRBV25-1 | once | TRBD2 | CASSGAGVLRETQYF
15 | TRBV5-1 | NA | NA | CASSPFEQRGTEAFF
15 | TRBV18 | NA | TRBD2 | CASSPKLAAHYEQYF
15 | TRBV27 | NA | TRBD2 | CASSPKSGETYEQYF
15 | TRBV29-1 | NA | TRBD2 | CSVEDPLAGPHEQFF
15 | TRBV7-2 | NA | NA | CASSLLWIGDTEAFF
12 | TRBV20-1 | NA | NA | CSAREGGGAQYF
14 | TRBV14 | NA | NA | CASSLMGVGETQYF
18 | TRBV4-1 | once | TRBD2 | CASSQGKGTSGSPGELFF